This T cell receptor (beta chain) originates from a study of T cells after yellow fever vaccination. Study-wide results and limits: Post-booster repertoires contained most primary-vaccination clones again (roughly 96% CD4, about 88% CD8).

MiXCR, run by TCRdb on the 5' RACE reads, gives a single entry per CDR3 protein. There are a few hundred thousand distinct CDR3 sequences in the sample; roughly a fifth occur only once, and roughly an eighth lies in the top ten. The CDR3 contains 16 residues. CDR1 is MNHNS, CDR2 SASEGT, per germline. J gave up 4 bases and V 5 bases, and 5 bases lay outside the gene matches. Concerning this clonotype itself: Its specificity is unknown.

The sequenced sample was PBMCs, obtained 15 days after the yellow fever booster vaccination. This TCR was sampled from a man aged 25-40 years who received the YFV17D yellow fever vaccine. The chain is built from TRBV6-1 and TRBJ2-5, with TRBD2 matching 15 bases. CDR3 loop: CASSRPGLAGGETQYF. The CDR3 bases are TGTGCCAGCAGTCGCCCGGGACTAGCGGGGGGAGAGACCCAGTACTTC.